This record covers a single T cell receptor (beta chain). The CDR3 is 14 amino acids. Germline assignment: CDR1 SGHNT and CDR2 YYREEE (reference sequence). V lost 8 bases, J lost 2 bases, and 10 bases stayed unmatched. The source of the sample is a study of technical replicates of blood from a few donors. Repertoires were generated with immunoSEQ multiplex PCR, while TCRdb's copy carries only in-frame clones and drops some. The table includes about 75,000 clones, about 97% detected once. The receptor comes from a human donor in good health. Sequenced sample: T cells isolated from PBMCs. The chain couples TRBV5-4 to TRBJ2-7, with 7 bases matching TRBD1. CDR3 residues: CASSTGTATYEQYF. CDR3 nucleotides: TGTGCCAGTTCGACCGGGACAGCAACCTACGAGCAGTACTTC.